Ten or more counts support the clone carrying this T cell receptor (beta chain). What it binds is unknown. The authors prepared the TCRbeta library with unique molecular identifiers. A single record per CDR3 protein comes from TCRdb applying MiXCR to the PCR reads. The data show 100,000 to 120,000 distinct CDR3 sequences, with approximately 6.4% seen just once and approximately 25% held by the top ten. These data originate in a study of T-cell reconstitution after alpha-beta-depleted transplantation in children. Notes on the study in general: One year post-transplant, T-cell counts and diversity were largely derived from T cells produced anew. Approximately two months post-transplant, alpha-beta T cells reportedly originated from several hundred expanded graft clones. For some patients, TCRbeta diversity was high at day 60 because of recipient T cells and thymic progenitors that survived.

The CDR3 loop spans 16 amino acids. Germline V gene data show CDR1 as SNHLY and CDR2 as FYNNEI. Trimming removed 6 bases at V and 1 base at J, with 16 bases between. The starting material was PBMCs, mostly from graft donor cells, obtained 360 days after TCRalphabeta/CD19-depleted stem cell transplant. The rearrangement uses TRBV2 and TRBJ2-1; D unclear. This receptor was obtained from a male patient between 2 and 10 years old who had a stem cell transplant for acute lymphoblastic leukemia, so the T cells may come from the graft donor. The CDR3 DNA sequence: TGTGCCAGCAGCCACACCCCGGAGAAATCCTACAATGAGCAGTTCTTC. This translates into CASSHTPEKSYNEQFF.